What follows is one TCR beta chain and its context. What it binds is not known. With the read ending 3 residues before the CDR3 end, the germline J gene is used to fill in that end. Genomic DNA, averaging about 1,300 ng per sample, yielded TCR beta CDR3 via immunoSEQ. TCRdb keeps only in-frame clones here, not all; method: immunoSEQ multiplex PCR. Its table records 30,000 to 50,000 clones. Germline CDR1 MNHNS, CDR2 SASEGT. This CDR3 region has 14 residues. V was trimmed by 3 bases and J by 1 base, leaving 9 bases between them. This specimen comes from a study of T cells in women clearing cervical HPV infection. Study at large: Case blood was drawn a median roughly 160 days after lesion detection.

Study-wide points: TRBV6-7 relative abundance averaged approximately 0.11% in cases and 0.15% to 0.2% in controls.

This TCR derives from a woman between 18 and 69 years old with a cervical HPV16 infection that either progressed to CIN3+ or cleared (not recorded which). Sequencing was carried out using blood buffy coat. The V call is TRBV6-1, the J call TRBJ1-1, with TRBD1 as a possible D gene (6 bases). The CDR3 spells CASSETGQNTEAFF. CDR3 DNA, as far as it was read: TGTGCCAGCAGTGAGACAGGACAGAACACTGAA.